Shown below are 10 T cell receptor beta chains from a single sample sequenced in a study of T cell changes during pregnancy in multiple sclerosis. Clones were read by immunoSEQ multiplex PCR, and TCRdb kept only the in-frame ones, dropping some. The sample consists of about 52,000 clones, just over 90% of them appearing once. The sequencing here drew on CD4+ T cells from peripheral blood mononuclear cells, taken before pregnancy. These receptors all come from a female donor with multiple sclerosis, enrolled in a pregnancy study.

This chain uses TRBV2 with TRBJ1-2, with 7 bases that match TRBD1. There are 16 residues in the CDR3. After removal of 2 bases from V and 4 bases from J, the junction contained 10 bases not matched to a gene. Germline values: CDR1 SNHLY, CDR2 FYNNEI. The CDR3, as DNA: TGTGCCAGCAGTGAAATTACAGGGGCGATAGGCTATGGCTACACCTTC. Amino acid sequence: CASSEITGAIGYGYTF.

The gene calls are TRBV28 and TRBJ1-2; 7 nucleotides match TRBD1. CDR1 MDHEN and CDR2 SYDVKM come from the germline V gene. The trim removed 1 base at V and 4 bases at J, leaving 9 bases unmatched. The CDR3 consists of 16 residues. DNA for the CDR3: TGTGCCAGCAGTTTATACAGGGGTACCATAGGCTATGGCTACACCTTC. Amino acid sequence: CASSLYRGTIGYGYTF.

The chain combines TRBV16 with TRBJ2-3, with TRBD2 matching 9 bases. The CDR3 contains 15 residues. V shed 5 bases and J 3 bases; nucleotides not matched to a gene: 6. From germline, CDR1 is KGHSY and CDR2 FQNENV. This chain's CDR3 is CASSISGRWTDTQYF. For the CDR3, the DNA is TGTGCCAGCAGCATTAGCGGGAGATGGACAGATACGCAGTATTTT.

V and J are TRBV5-1 and TRBJ2-1; TRBD1 matches at 9 bases. This CDR3 comprises 16 residues. Trimming at V came to 0 bases and at J to 7 bases, leaving 8 bases not matched to a gene. Germline V gene lookup returns CDR1 SGHRS and CDR2 YFSETQ. The CDR3 is CASSLDWGQGFNEQFF. The CDR3 coding sequence is TGCGCCAGCAGCTTGGACTGGGGACAGGGATTTAATGAGCAGTTCTTC.

The genes are TRBV5-1 and TRBJ2-5, with D possibly matching TRBD2 (6 bases). CDR3 length: 15 amino acids. Germline CDR1 SGHRS, CDR2 YFSETQ. V shed 7 bases and J shed 1 base, with 17 bases lying between them. The CDR3 coding sequence is TGCGCCAGCGGAAGCGGGCTGGGGTTCCAAGAGACCCAGTACTTC. Residues: CASGSGLGFQETQYF. The full variable domain, completed using reference TRBV5-1 and TRBJ2-5, is KAGVTQTPRYLIKTRGQQVTLSCSPISGHRSVSWYQQTPGQGLQFLFEYFSETQRNKGNFPGRFSGRQFSNSRSEMNVSTLELGDSALYLCASGSGLGFQETQYFGPGTRLLVL.

This sequence joins TRBV5-1 and TRBJ1-1; D unclear. V lost 0 bases and J lost 0, with 9 bases in between. The germline V gene has CDR1 SGHRS and CDR2 YFSETQ. The CDR3 is 15 residues long. The CDR3 is CASSLVGRVNTEAFF. CDR3 in DNA: TGCGCCAGCAGCTTGGTAGGTCGGGTGAACACTGAAGCTTTCTTT.

The rearrangement joins TRBV5-1 to TRBJ1-1; D is perhaps TRBD1 (6 bases). Trimming shortened V by 0 bases and J by 1 base, and 7 bases separated the two germline ends. Germline V lookup: CDR1 SGHRS, CDR2 YFSETQ. This CDR3 comprises 14 residues. The CDR3 is CASSLGQANTEAFF. The CDR3 nucleotides read TGCGCCAGCAGCTTGGGACAGGCGAACACTGAAGCTTTCTTT.

The V and J genes are TRBV5-8 and TRBJ2-1; TRBD1 aligns across 8 bases. The germline V gene encodes CDR1 SGHTS and CDR2 YDEGEE. The ends lost 4 bases at V and 7 bases at J; junction bases unmatched: 7. CDR3 length: 14 amino acids. CDR3 nucleotide sequence: TGTGCCAGCAGCATAGGACAGGGACGAAATGAGCAGTTCTTC. Amino acids: CASSIGQGRNEQFF. Looking up the rest from reference TRBV5-8 and TRBJ2-1 gives the full variable domain: EAGVTQSPTHLIKTRGQQATLRCSPISGHTSVYWYQQALGLGLQFLLWYDEGEERNRGNFPPRFSGRQFPNYSSELNVNALELEDSALYLCASSIGQGRNEQFFGPGTRLTVL.

This clone was observed a handful of times. CDR3 sequence reads: CASSEVNINGYTF. The CDR3 DNA reads as TGTGCCAGCAGTGAAGTAAACATTAATGGCTACACCTTC. The genes are TRBV6-1 and TRBJ1-2, with D unresolved. Trimming shortened V by 1 base and J by 6 bases, and 9 bases separated the two germline ends. Germline loops: CDR1 MNHNS, CDR2 SASEGT. The CDR3 runs to 13 residues.

The chain links TRBV11-2 to TRBJ1-1; a weak D match, TRBD1 (5 bases). The germline V gene encodes CDR1 SGHAT and CDR2 FQNNGV. The CDR3 consists of 14 residues. Trimming took off 5 bases at V and 4 bases at J, with 14 bases between the two ends. As DNA, the CDR3 is TGTGCCAGCAGCCCCATCTACGGGGGCACTGAAGCTTTCTTT. Its protein is CASSPIYGGTEAFF.